This TCR beta chain was captured by sequencing in a study of OX40 agonist ivuxolimab in advanced cancers. At the level of the study: Intravenous ivuxolimab was administered to patients every 2 weeks at 0.01 to 10 mg/kg. The study, taken as a whole, reports: CD8+ T cells averaged more expanded clones than CD4+.

Germline V gives CDR1 MNHEY, CDR2 SMNVEV (reference sequence). V dropped 5 bases and J dropped 7 bases, with 18 bases sitting between them. The CDR3 covers 15 residues. Note on this clone: Its antigen is as yet unknown.

TCRdb keeps only in-frame clones here, not all; method: immunoSEQ multiplex PCR. The sample has 35,000 to 45,000 clones, 65% to 90% seen once. This sequence joins TRBV27 and TRBJ1-5, with a possible D match to TRBD1 (5 bases). The starting material was CD4+ or CD8+ T cells sorted from blood, obtained in a trial of the OX40 agonist ivuxolimab. This clonotype originated in an adult with an advanced solid tumor such as melanoma, head and neck, liver or kidney cancer. CDR3 bases: TGTGCCAGCAGTCCCGGGACCCCACCGAGGCAGCCCCAGCATTTT. This gives the protein CASSPGTPPRQPQHF.